Listed below are T cell receptor beta chains from one sample, sequenced in a study of shared clonotypes between healthy human individuals. TCRdb keeps only in-frame clones here, not all; method: immunoSEQ multiplex PCR. The repertoire holds 780,000 or so clones, with about two thirds as singletons. Sequencing was performed on memory CD4+ T cells sorted from blood. These TCRs come from a woman aged 30 to 39 in good health. Each CDR3 is given with its conserved first and last residue.

cdr3_aa j_call v_call
CASSLEGGLEASF TRBJ2-7 TRBV5-1
CASSMDALVVGYGYTF TRBJ1-2 TRBV7-2
CASSLALREYGYTF TRBJ1-2 TRBV5-6
CASSLSSDYYGYTF TRBJ1-2 TRBV18
CASSAGGSYNEQFF TRBJ2-1 TRBV5-1
CASSTGQGGNQPQHF TRBJ1-5 TRBV7-9
CASSPTLLETGELFF TRBJ2-2 TRBV7-9
CASSLGDRGEKLFF TRBJ1-4 TRBV5-1
CASRPGQGRTGELFF TRBJ2-2 TRBV11-3
CASSLGGQGSGNTIYF TRBJ1-3 TRBV5-1
CASSLALAEETQYF TRBJ2-5 TRBV5-1
CASSLPGASTDTQYF TRBJ2-3 TRBV28
CASSATTGARQPQHF TRBJ1-5 TRBV6-5
CASSYSGGYNEQFF TRBJ2-1 TRBV6-5
CASSPEPTDSPFF TRBJ1-1 TRBV7-3
CASTRKGIFGNTIYF TRBJ1-3 TRBV11-2
CASREGQGLFEQYF TRBJ2-7 TRBV10-2
CASRKGVGAEAFF TRBJ1-1 TRBV2
CASSEAQGTLFTEAFF TRBJ1-1 TRBV2
CASSIWRGYEQYF TRBJ2-7 TRBV19
CASSLGPTSGRYEQFF TRBJ2-1 TRBV7-6
CSVDKRLAGVYNEQFF TRBJ2-1 TRBV29-1
CSVSDSSYNSPLHF TRBJ1-6 TRBV29-1